The next 31 T cell receptor beta chains were all read from a single sample in a study of cytomegalovirus exposure and HLA in healthy donors. This PCR relied on a set of 60 Vbeta primers and 13 Jbeta primers. Some clones are missing from TCRdb's copy, which holds only in-frame ones; the method was immunoSEQ multiplex PCR. The sample lists around 150,000 clones; 65% to 90% were seen once. The sample taken for sequencing was PBMCs. These TCRs come from a man aged 50 to 60 in good health and CMV-seropositive.

The V call is TRBV6-1, the J call TRBJ2-3, with 9 bases lining up with TRBD2. Looked up from germline, CDR1 is MNHNS and CDR2 is SASEGT. CDR3 length: 19 amino acids. V shed 0 bases, J shed 3 bases, and the junction held 13 bases outside the gene matches. CDR3 loop: CASSEALGGGASGTDTQYF. The DNA for the CDR3 is TGTGCCAGCAGTGAAGCGCTGGGCGGGGGGGCCTCGGGAACAGATACGCAGTATTTT.

The chain couples TRBV10-1 to TRBJ1-1, with TRBD1 matching over 10 bases. The CDR3 is 14 residues long. V shed 3 bases and J 4 bases; nucleotides not matched to a gene: 2. CDR1 is WNHNN, CDR2 SYGVQD, per germline (reference sequence). The CDR3 DNA reads TGCGCCAGCAGTGACTGGGACAGGGGCACTGAAGCTTTCTTT. Protein sequence: CASSDWDRGTEAFF.

The CDR3 coding sequence is TGTGCCAGCAGCCACAGGGTCGGCACCGGGGAGCTGTTTTTT. It translates to CASSHRVGTGELFF. The rearrangement links TRBV6-5 to TRBJ2-2, with a weak D call TRBD1 (6 bases). Germline values: CDR1 MNHEY, CDR2 SVGAGI. There are 14 residues in the CDR3. Between the trimmed V and J ends, which lost 6 bases and 4 bases, there was a span of 12 bases.

The gene calls are TRBV28 and TRBJ1-3; TRBD1 matches at 7 bases. The CDR3 loop spans 18 amino acids. The germline V gene encodes CDR1 MDHEN and CDR2 SYDVKM. V was pared by 3 bases and J by 0 bases, with 11 bases of the junction left unmatched. CDR3 nucleotide sequence: TGTGCCAGCAGTTTCAGGGGGATCTCCCTCAGCTCTGGAAACACCATATATTTT. It codes for CASSFRGISLSSGNTIYF. The whole variable domain, remainder taken from reference TRBV28 and TRBJ1-3, is DVKVTQSSRYLVKRTGEKVFLECVQDMDHENMFWYRQDPGLGLRLIYFSYDVKMKEKGDIPEGYSVSREKKERFSLILESASTNQTSMYLCASSFRGISLSSGNTIYFGEGSWLTVV.

V is TRBV27 and J is TRBJ2-7; 8 bases line up with TRBD2. The CDR3 has 13 residues. Germline CDR1 is MNHEY and CDR2 is SMNVEV (reference sequence). Trimming at V came to 6 bases and at J to 7 bases, leaving 8 bases not matched to a gene. In DNA form, the CDR3 reads TGTGCCAGCAGCAGGACTAGCCGGCGGGAGCAGTACTTC. Its translation is CASSRTSRREQYF.

The chain carries TRBV5-1 and TRBJ2-6, with 10 bases matching TRBD2. From germline, CDR1 is SGHRS and CDR2 YFSETQ. The CDR3 is made up of 18 amino acids. V trimming: 3 bases; J trimming: 0 bases; junction bases outside the gene matches: 6. The CDR3 is CASSSGLAELSGANVLTF. The CDR3, as DNA: TGCGCCAGCAGCTCAGGACTAGCGGAACTCTCTGGGGCCAACGTCCTGACTTTC.

Only one count was recorded for this clone. CDR3 region: CASSRAAREEAFF. CDR3 DNA sequence: TGTGCCAGCTCAAGGGCAGCGCGGGAGGAAGCTTTCTTT. V gene TRBV18 combines with J gene TRBJ1-1; D ambiguous. CDR3 length equals 13 residues. Germline CDR1 reads KGHSH; CDR2 reads LQKENI. V lost 5 bases and J lost 8, with 15 bases in between.

Here the CDR3 DNA reads TGCGCCAGCAGCTTGGCCAGGGAGGAAGGGCTCCGCGGGGAGCTGTTTTTT. This sequence encodes CASSLAREEGLRGELFF. The V and J genes are TRBV5-1 and TRBJ2-2, with TRBD2 as a possible D gene (6 bases). There are 17 residues in the CDR3. Trimming removed 0 bases from V and 7 bases from J, with 19 bases in between. Germline-derived CDR1 and CDR2 are SGHRS and YFSETQ.

This clone was seen more than once but under ten times. The chain employs TRBV7-6 and TRBJ2-6; TRBD1 aligns across 12 bases. This CDR3 has 18 amino acids. CDR1 is SGHVS, CDR2 FNYEAQ, per germline. The V gene end was trimmed by 5 bases and the J gene end by 0 bases; junction bases not matched to a gene: 5. CDR3 in amino acids: CASSEGTGGHSGANVLTF. The CDR3 DNA is TGTGCCAGCAGCGAGGGGACAGGGGGCCACTCTGGGGCCAACGTCCTGACTTTC.

This rearrangement joins TRBV21-1 to TRBJ2-1; the table calls TRBD2, which could not be checked here. TRBV21-1 is described as a pseudogene. The CDR3 spans 13 residues. CDR3 nucleotides: TGTGCCAGCAGCCTAGCGGGGAACAATGAGCAGTTCTTC. Amino acids: CASSLAGNNEQFF.

V is TRBV7-9 and J is TRBJ2-5, with TRBD2 matching over 8 bases. The CDR3 sequence is 16 residues long. V trimming: 2 bases; J trimming: 5 bases; junction bases outside the gene matches: 10. Germline V gives CDR1 SEHNR, CDR2 FQNEAQ (reference sequence). The CDR3 DNA follows: TGTGCCAGCAGCTTATACGGGACTAGTGAAGGGGAGACCCAGTACTTC. Translating gives CASSLYGTSEGETQYF. The whole variable domain, filled in from reference TRBV7-9 and TRBJ2-5, reads DTGVSQNPRHKITKRGQNVTFRCDPISEHNRLYWYRQTLGQGPEFLTYFQNEAQLEKSRLLSDRFSAERPKGSFSTLEIQRTEQGDSAMYLCASSLYGTSEGETQYFGPGTRLLVL.

A word on this clone: This same CDR3 is encoded by further DNA sequences in the sample. This sequence joins TRBV7-3 and TRBJ2-7; the match to TRBD1 covers 7 bases. CDR1 is SGHTA, CDR2 FQGTGA, per germline. The V segment lost 5 bases and the J segment 3 bases; nucleotides outside the gene matches: 10. This CDR3 has 15 amino acids. The CDR3: CASSKETGSGYEQYF. CDR3 coding DNA: TGTGCCAGCAGCAAGGAGACAGGGTCCGGCTACGAGCAGTACTTC.

This clone was detected only once. The V call is TRBV7-2, the J call TRBJ2-3, with D possibly TRBD2 on 6 matching bases. CDR1 and CDR2 (germline): SGHTA, FQGNSA. With 3 bases removed from V and 4 bases from J, the gap between germline ends came to 20 bases. CDR3 size: 17 residues. In nucleotides, the CDR3 is TGTGCCAGCAGCTTCTTCGGACCGACTAGAAGCGCAGATACGCAGTATTTT. Translation: CASSFFGPTRSADTQYF. The full variable domain, rest sourced from reference TRBV7-2 and TRBJ2-3, is GAGVSQSPSNKVTEKGKDVELRCDPISGHTALYWYRQSLGQGLEFLIYFQGNSAPDKSGLPSDRFSAERTGGSVSTLTIQRTQQEDSAVYLCASSFFGPTRSADTQYFGPGTRLTVL.

The chain links TRBV5-1 to TRBJ2-1; 10 nucleotides match TRBD1. The junction had 3 bases not matched to a gene; V was cut back by 0 bases and J by 9 bases. CDR1 and CDR2 (germline): SGHRS, YFSETQ. This CDR3 comprises 14 residues. The CDR3 loop reads CASSLGQGAGEQFF. The CDR3 bases are TGCGCCAGCAGCTTGGGACAGGGGGCCGGTGAGCAGTTCTTC. Full variable domain (missing parts from reference TRBV5-1 and TRBJ2-1): KAGVTQTPRYLIKTRGQQVTLSCSPISGHRSVSWYQQTPGQGLQFLFEYFSETQRNKGNFPGRFSGRQFSNSRSEMNVSTLELGDSALYLCASSLGQGAGEQFFGPGTRLTVL.

Here the CDR3 reads CASSLGRMRGGKDTQYF. The CDR3 DNA follows: TGTGCCAGCAGCTTGGGTCGAATGCGGGGGGGCAAGGATACGCAGTATTTT. The rearrangement links TRBV5-4 to TRBJ2-3; the match to TRBD2 covers 9 bases. V dropped 0 bases and J dropped 6; count of bases not matched to a gene: 11. Per germline, CDR1 SGHNT and CDR2 YYREEE (reference sequence). The CDR3 is 17 amino acids.

The genes are TRBV4-1 and TRBJ2-3; TRBD1 matches 9 bases. The CDR3 covers 16 residues. V lost 4 bases to trimming and J lost 0 bases; unmatched junction nucleotides: 5. Germline V lookup: CDR1 MGHRA, CDR2 YSYEKL. DNA for the CDR3: TGCGCCAGCAGCCGGGGACAGGGCGCTAGCACAGATACGCAGTATTTT. Translating it yields CASSRGQGASTDTQYF.

The chain joins TRBV10-2 to TRBJ2-2; 13 nucleotides match TRBD2. The J segment lost 4 bases and the V segment lost 10 bases, leaving 9 bases of the junction unmatched. This CDR3 has 16 amino acids. Germline V lookup: CDR1 WSHSY, CDR2 SAAADI. The CDR3: CATLLAGGPGTGELFF. In nucleotides, the CDR3 is TGCGCCACTTTACTAGCGGGAGGGCCAGGCACCGGGGAGCTGTTTTTT.

This clone was counted only a few times. The V gene is TRBV11-2, the J gene TRBJ2-7; D possibly corresponds to TRBD1 (6 bases). The CDR3 runs to 14 residues. Germline-derived CDR1 and CDR2 are SGHAT and FQNNGV. The V end was cut by 5 bases, the J end by 2 bases, with 13 bases between. The CDR3 sequence is CASSGGHGPYEQYF. The DNA for the CDR3 is TGTGCCAGCAGCGGGGGACATGGGCCCTACGAGCAGTACTTC.

This clone has just one count. The chain joins TRBV6-5 to TRBJ1-2, with 9 bases matching TRBD1. V lost 10 bases to trimming and J lost 2 bases; unmatched junction nucleotides: 5. Per germline, CDR1 MNHEY and CDR2 SVGAGI. CDR3 length: 13 residues. CDR3 sequence: CATRQGVNYGYTF. The CDR3 coding sequence is TGTGCCACCAGACAGGGGGTAAACTATGGCTACACCTTC.

This clone was picked up one time. The CDR3 DNA follows: TGTGCCAGTAGTTCCCGGGGGGGTCCCCTTCAGCCCCAGCATTTT. It yields the protein CASSSRGGPLQPQHF. This chain connects TRBV19 to TRBJ1-5, with D possibly TRBD1 on 5 matching bases. Germline V gene lookup returns CDR1 LNHDA and CDR2 SQIVND (reference sequence). V was shortened by 5 bases and J by 6 bases, with 17 bases between the two germline ends. This CDR3 comprises 15 residues.

This clone was recorded once. The rearrangement joins TRBV19 to TRBJ1-4; TRBD1 matches at 8 bases. In germline, CDR1 is LNHDA, CDR2 SQIVND (reference sequence). The CDR3 sequence is 15 residues long. Trimming removed 3 bases from V and 8 bases from J; junction bases left unmatched: 8. CDR3 sequence: CASSIGQGVWEKLFF. Written as DNA, the CDR3 is TGTGCCAGTAGTATCGGACAGGGAGTATGGGAAAAACTGTTTTTT. Looking up the rest from reference TRBV19 and TRBJ1-4 gives the full variable domain: DGGITQSPKYLFRKEGQNVTLSCEQNLNHDAMYWYRQDPGQGLRLIYYSQIVNDFQKGDIAEGYSVSREKKESFPLTVTSAQKNPTAFYLCASSIGQGVWEKLFFGSGTQLSVL.

This clone has a count of ten or more. The rearrangement joins TRBV11-3 to TRBJ2-3, with a tentative D call TRBD1 (6 bases). Germline-derived CDR1 and CDR2 are SGHNT and YENEEA. V shed 5 bases and J shed 6 bases, with 21 bases lying between them. CDR3 length: 16 amino acids. In DNA form, the CDR3 reads TGTGCCAGCAGCCCACAGGGTTCCCGGCGGTATGATACGCAGTATTTT. As protein: CASSPQGSRRYDTQYF. The whole variable domain, remainder taken from reference TRBV11-3 and TRBJ2-3, is EAGVVQSPRYKIIEKKQPVAFWCNPISGHNTLYWYLQNLGQGPELLIRYENEEAVDDSQLPKDRFSAERLKGVDSTLKIQPAELGDSAVYLCASSPQGSRRYDTQYFGPGTRLTVL.

The rearrangement joins TRBV13 to TRBJ2-5, with no clear D. CDR1 and CDR2 from the germline V gene are PRHDT and FYEKMQ (reference sequence). This CDR3 spans 12 amino acids. The V and J ends lost 3 bases and 4 bases respectively, with 6 bases between them. The CDR3 nucleotides are TGTGCCAGCAGCTTTCCGGGAGAGACCCAGTACTTC. Translating gives CASSFPGETQYF.

The V call is TRBV27, the J call TRBJ2-4; the match to TRBD1 covers 10 bases. V was clipped by 2 bases and J by 2 bases; unmatched bases: 6. The CDR3 length is 17 residues. The germline V gene encodes CDR1 MNHEY and CDR2 SMNVEV (reference sequence). Written as DNA, the CDR3 is TGTGCCAGCAGTTTAGAGGGGACAGGGGTGACCAAAAACATTCAGTACTTC. Translating it yields CASSLEGTGVTKNIQYF.

The CDR3 DNA is TGTGCCAGTAGTATTGCAGGGGACCCCTACAATGAGCAGTTCTTC. It yields the protein CASSIAGDPYNEQFF. The gene calls are TRBV19 and TRBJ2-1; tentative D call: TRBD1 (6 bases). The CDR3 is 15 residues long. Looked up from germline, CDR1 is LNHDA and CDR2 is SQIVND (reference sequence). The ends were cut back, 3 bases at V and 2 bases at J, with 11 bases in the middle.

The chain links TRBV6-5 to TRBJ2-1, with D tentatively TRBD2 (6 bases). Germline V gene data show CDR1 as MNHEY and CDR2 as SVGAGI. The CDR3 totals 14 residues. V lost 2 bases and J lost 6, with 11 bases in between. CDR3 coding DNA: TGTGCCAGCAGTTACGGGACTCCGTTCAATGAGCAGTTCTTC. Translated: CASSYGTPFNEQFF.

V usage is TRBV10-3 and J usage is TRBJ2-3; no definite D call. CDR1 ENHRY and CDR2 SYGVKD come from the germline V gene. The ends were cut back, 2 bases at V and 6 bases at J, with 9 bases in the middle. This CDR3 spans 13 amino acids. CDR3 nucleotides: TGTGCCATCAGTGAGCCCCTAGAGGATACGCAGTATTTT. Residues: CAISEPLEDTQYF.

This sequence joins TRBV7-3 and TRBJ2-3, with D perhaps TRBD2 (6 bases). Trimming took off 4 bases at V and 6 bases at J, with 8 bases between the two ends. This CDR3 comprises 12 residues. Germline-derived CDR1 and CDR2 are SGHTA and FQGTGA. DNA of the CDR3: TGTGCCAGCAGCTCACGGGGGGATACGCAGTATTTT. It is translated as CASSSRGDTQYF. Together with reference TRBV7-3 and TRBJ2-3, the CDR3 gives the full variable domain: GAGVSQTPSNKVTEKGKYVELRCDPISGHTALYWYRQSLGQGPEFLIYFQGTGAADDSGLPNDRFFAVRPEGSVSTLKIQRTERGDSAVYLCASSSRGDTQYFGPGTRLTVL.

The chain couples TRBV27 to TRBJ1-2, with 10 bases fitting TRBD1. There are 15 residues in the CDR3. V gave up 4 bases and J gave up 2 bases; unmatched junction bases: 4. The germline CDR1 and CDR2 sequences are MNHEY and SMNVEV (reference sequence). The CDR3 nucleotides read TGTGCCAGCAGTTCACCGGGACAGGGGAACTATGGCTACACCTTC. The encoded protein is CASSSPGQGNYGYTF.

The gene calls are TRBV9 and TRBJ1-1, with TRBD1 as a possible D gene (5 bases). This CDR3 contains 15 residues. The V gene's germline CDR1 is SGDLS and CDR2 YYNGEE. V was shortened by 1 base and J by 3 bases, with 13 bases between the two germline ends. Here the CDR3 DNA reads TGTGCCAGCAGCGTACAGGGCGGTTTGGACACTGAAGCTTTCTTT. The encoded protein is CASSVQGGLDTEAFF.

The rearrangement joins TRBV5-1 to TRBJ2-3; possible D gene TRBD2, 6 bases. With 4 bases removed from V and 4 bases from J, the gap between germline ends came to 10 bases. This CDR3 has 13 residues. From germline, CDR1 is SGHRS and CDR2 YFSETQ. The CDR3 loop is CASSRLGPDTQYF. The CDR3 bases are TGCGCCAGCAGCCGACTAGGACCAGATACGCAGTATTTT.